Given below is one TCR beta chain in context. Antigen: not known. cDNA prepared by RNA extraction and subsequent reverse transcription served as the template for sequencing. Assay: immunoSEQ multiplex PCR; the TCRdb copy retains only in-frame clones and omits some. The table records 65,000 to 70,000 clones, under 75% of them present only once. The sample comes from a study of CD8+ T cells in alopecia areata. Study context: The drug, oral tofacitinib, was given to treated patients at 5 to 10 mg twice daily. A 6-month off-drug phase came after tofacitinib, which had lasted 6 to 18 months. General study findings and limits: Alopecia totalis/universalis scalp especially showed more expanded CD8+ clones than normal scalp. Sequences from scalp samples also cover resident alphabeta T cells of normal skin.

The V end lost 5 bases, the J end lost 3 bases, and 6 bases lay between the germline ends. The germline V gene encodes CDR1 GTSNPN and CDR2 SVGIG (reference sequence). This CDR3 comprises 11 residues. The sample in question was CD8+ T cells sorted from blood, obtained at week 0. The rearrangement links TRBV30 to TRBJ2-3; D not certain. The source of this sequence is a human donor with alopecia areata. The CDR3 nucleotides are TGTGCCTGGTCTAGGACAGATACGCAGTATTTT. Translation: CAWSRTDTQYF.